These 27 T cell receptor beta chains share one sample of origin, sequenced in a study of blood T cell repertoires in COVID-19. Clones were read by immunoSEQ multiplex PCR, and TCRdb kept only the in-frame ones, dropping some. Of some 180,000 clones in the sample, about nine tenths were seen once. The specimen sequenced was peripheral blood. The receptors were gathered from a man aged 35-49 years with acute or convalescent COVID-19.

Many counts were recorded for this clone. V usage is TRBV7-9 and J usage is TRBJ2-1; possibly TRBD1 for D (7 bases). Germline V gene sequence: CDR1 SEHNR, CDR2 FQNEAQ (reference sequence). V dropped 8 bases and J dropped 7 bases, with 15 bases sitting between them. This CDR3 spans 13 amino acids. In DNA, the CDR3 is TGTGCCAGCTCCCAGACAGGGAGGAATGAGCAGTTCTTC. Its protein product is CASSQTGRNEQFF.

The chain employs TRBV28 and TRBJ1-2; D is unclear. The V gene's germline CDR1 is MDHEN and CDR2 SYDVKM. CDR3 length equals 14 residues. The V end lost 6 bases, the J end lost 5 bases, and 16 bases lay between the germline ends. CDR3 DNA sequence: TGTGCCAGCAGCATAATGGCGTTGCGGTATGGCTACACCTTC. Translating it yields CASSIMALRYGYTF.

This chain joins TRBV25-1 and TRBJ1-2, with unresolved D. The CDR3 extends over 12 amino acids. Germline loops: CDR1 MGHDK, CDR2 SYGVNS. The V and J ends lost 3 bases and 8 bases respectively, with 10 bases between them. The CDR3 DNA reads as TGTGCCAGCAGTGAGGGCGTTGTAGGCTACACCTTC. This translates into CASSEGVVGYTF.

This clone was recorded a few times. The CDR3 is CAWSSGYGTEAFF. CDR3 bases: TGTGCCTGGAGTTCAGGGTATGGCACTGAAGCTTTCTTT. The chain couples TRBV30 to TRBJ1-1, with D perhaps TRBD1 (5 bases). Germline-derived CDR1 and CDR2 are GTSNPN and SVGIG (reference sequence). V shed 2 bases and J shed 4 bases, with 11 bases lying between them. The CDR3 has 13 residues.

This chain connects TRBV28 to TRBJ1-2, with D perhaps TRBD1 (6 bases). Trimming took 6 bases from V and 7 from J, leaving 21 bases between them. This CDR3 region has 15 residues. Germline V gene sequence: CDR1 MDHEN, CDR2 SYDVKM. The CDR3, as DNA: TGTGCCAGCAGCCCAATCGGGGGGCTTAGGGGTGGCTACACCTTC. Residues: CASSPIGGLRGGYTF.

The chain recombines TRBV7-9 with TRBJ2-3, with D perhaps TRBD1 (6 bases). The CDR3 covers 16 residues. Trimming left V 3 bases short and J 3 bases short, with 16 bases between. The V gene's germline CDR1 is SEHNR and CDR2 FQNEAQ (reference sequence). The CDR3 sequence: CASSFDQGILTDTQYF. DNA of the CDR3: TGTGCCAGCAGCTTCGATCAGGGGATACTTACAGATACGCAGTATTTT.

V and J are TRBV4-3 and TRBJ1-4, with D unclear. Germline CDR1 LGHNA, CDR2 YSLEER. This CDR3 has 14 amino acids. V lost 6 bases and J lost 7, with 15 bases in between. CDR3 in amino acids: CASSLDVSSEKLFF. Here the CDR3 DNA reads TGCGCCAGCAGTCTAGACGTCAGTAGTGAAAAACTGTTTTTT.

The V call is TRBV2, the J call TRBJ2-7; D possibly corresponds to TRBD1 (5 bases). CDR1 is SNHLY, CDR2 FYNNEI, per germline. The V end was cut by 5 bases, the J end by 0 bases, with 11 bases between. The CDR3 spans 14 residues. The CDR3 bases are TGTGCCAGCAGTATTGGGGCCGCCTCCTACGAGCAGTACTTC. This codes for CASSIGAASYEQYF.

This chain uses TRBV27 with TRBJ2-7, with 9 bases aligning to TRBD1. Germline V CDR1 and CDR2: MNHEY, SMNVEV (reference sequence). With 6 bases clipped from V and 5 bases from J, the junction kept 14 bases outside the gene matches. There are 16 residues in the CDR3. CDR3 loop: CASRGLRVQGANEQYF. DNA of the CDR3: TGTGCCAGCAGGGGCCTCCGTGTACAGGGGGCCAACGAGCAGTACTTC.

The chain has TRBV18 and TRBJ1-2; 8 positions agree with TRBD1. The ends lost 4 bases at V and 3 bases at J; junction bases unmatched: 4. The CDR3 has 14 residues. Germline-derived CDR1 and CDR2 are KGHSH and LQKENI. The CDR3: CASSLKTGDYGYTF. CDR3 in DNA: TGTGCCAGCTCACTTAAGACAGGGGACTATGGCTACACCTTC.

The chain has TRBV6-2 or TRBV6-3 and TRBJ1-2, with D unclear. Trimming shortened V by 2 bases and J by 0 bases, and 19 bases separated the two germline ends. The germline CDR1 and CDR2 sequences are MNHEY and SVGEGT. The CDR3 runs to 18 residues. The DNA for the CDR3 is TGTGCCAGCAGTTACCCACCCACACAGACAAGATCTAACTATGGCTACACCTTC. It yields the protein CASSYPPTQTRSNYGYTF.

CDR3 sequence reads: CASSQQGWDAFF. The CDR3 region has the DNA TGTGCCAGCAGTCAACAGGGGTGGGACGCTTTCTTT. J is TRBJ1-1 and V is TRBV13; 7 bases map to TRBD1. V lost 6 bases to trimming and J lost 11 bases; unmatched junction nucleotides: 9. The CDR3 length is 12 residues. The V gene's germline CDR1 is PRHDT and CDR2 FYEKMQ (reference sequence).

The chain couples TRBV7-3 to TRBJ2-1, with a tentative D call TRBD1 (5 bases). Trimming removed 0 bases at V and 10 bases at J, with 7 bases between. CDR3 size: 12 residues. Germline V lookup: CDR1 SGHTA, CDR2 FQGTGA. The CDR3 DNA reads TGTGCCAGCAGCTTAACAGGGGTAGAGCAGTTCTTC. This encodes CASSLTGVEQFF. Looking up the rest from reference TRBV7-3 and TRBJ2-1 gives the full variable domain: GAGVSQTPSNKVTEKGKYVELRCDPISGHTALYWYRQSLGQGPEFLIYFQGTGAADDSGLPNDRFFAVRPEGSVSTLKIQRTERGDSAVYLCASSLTGVEQFFGPGTRLTVL.

The chain couples TRBV5-1 to TRBJ1-1; D perhaps matches TRBD1 (6 bases). The CDR3 covers 16 residues. V was pared by 4 bases and J by 5 bases, with 21 bases between. The germline V gene encodes CDR1 SGHRS and CDR2 YFSETQ. CDR3 sequence: CASSVQGTGQWTEAFF. CDR3 DNA sequence: TGCGCCAGCAGCGTACAGGGTACGGGTCAGTGGACTGAAGCTTTCTTT.

The V call is TRBV3-1 (or the pseudogene TRBV3-2), the J call TRBJ2-3; D may be TRBD1 (5 bases). Trimming pared 0 bases from V and 0 bases from J, leaving 16 bases between. The CDR3 extends over 18 amino acids. CDR1 and CDR2 (germline): LGHDT, YNNKEL (reference sequence). The CDR3 region is CASSQDPKQEPSTDTQYF. DNA for the CDR3: TGTGCCAGCAGCCAAGACCCCAAACAGGAGCCTAGCACAGATACGCAGTATTTT.

J is TRBJ1-2 and V is TRBV12-3 or TRBV12-4, with D tentatively TRBD1 (6 bases). Trimming stripped 4 bases from V and 5 bases from J, with 8 bases between. The CDR3 spans 12 residues. The CDR3: CASSYQGYGYTF. DNA for the CDR3: TGTGCCAGCAGTTATCAGGGGTATGGCTACACCTTC.

In its sample, this clone was seen a few times. The gene calls are TRBV7-2 and TRBJ2-7, with 7 bases that match TRBD1. Unmatched junction bases numbered 8, after V lost 2 bases and J lost 4 bases. Germline assignment: CDR1 SGHTA and CDR2 FQGNSA. This CDR3 is 15 amino acids long. The CDR3: CASSLMLQGKYEQYF. In DNA, the CDR3 is TGTGCCAGCAGCTTAATGTTACAGGGGAAATACGAGCAGTACTTC.

V is TRBV7-6 and J is TRBJ2-2, with TRBD2 identical over 8 bases. The CDR3 is 16 amino acids. Germline CDR1 is SGHVS and CDR2 is FNYEAQ. Trimming at V came to 1 base and at J to 7 bases, leaving 8 bases not matched to a gene. The DNA for the CDR3 is TGTGCCAGCAGCTTAGAAACGGGGGGGCTCGGCGGGGAGCTGTTTTTT. Translated: CASSLETGGLGGELFF.

The genes are TRBV5-1 and TRBJ2-5; TRBD1 matches at 8 bases. V shed 0 bases, J shed 3 bases, and the junction held 1 base outside the gene matches. The CDR3 covers 14 residues. CDR1 SGHRS and CDR2 YFSETQ come from the germline V gene. CDR3 amino acids: CASSLETGEETQYF. In DNA form, the CDR3 reads TGCGCCAGCAGCTTGGAGACAGGGGAAGAGACCCAGTACTTC.

CDR3 DNA: TGTGCCAGTAGTGTCGGGACTAGCGGGGGTGAGACCCAGTACTTC. This translates into CASSVGTSGGETQYF. The chain has TRBV19 and TRBJ2-5, with 14 bases identical to TRBD2. Germline loops: CDR1 LNHDA, CDR2 SQIVND (reference sequence). V shed 5 bases and J 5 bases; nucleotides not matched to a gene: 4. This CDR3 region has 15 residues.

This chain joins TRBV28 and TRBJ1-3; 9 nucleotides match TRBD1. Germline V gene sequence: CDR1 MDHEN, CDR2 SYDVKM. With V trimmed by 5 bases and J by 7 bases, 6 bases remained unmatched. This CDR3 contains 14 residues. The CDR3 DNA reads as TGTGCCAGCAGTCTACGGGACAGGGTGAACACCATATATTTT. Translated, it gives CASSLRDRVNTIYF.

The V and J genes are TRBV6-1 and TRBJ1-3; D uncertain. The CDR3 spans 16 residues. Germline V gene lookup returns CDR1 MNHNS and CDR2 SASEGT. The V gene lost 2 bases and the J gene lost 0 bases, with 11 bases spanning the gap. CDR3 protein: CASSEQKVSSGNTIYF. The CDR3 DNA is TGTGCCAGCAGTGAACAGAAAGTCAGCTCTGGAAACACCATATATTTT.

A single count supports this clone. The CDR3 region is CAWSAGGVYEQYF. The CDR3, as DNA: TGTGCCTGGAGTGCCGGGGGGGTCTACGAGCAGTACTTC. This sequence joins TRBV30 and TRBJ2-7, with 8 bases fitting TRBD2. The germline gives CDR1 GTSNPN, CDR2 SVGIG (reference sequence). The junction had 2 bases not matched to a gene; V was cut back by 1 base and J by 3 bases. This CDR3 has 13 amino acids. The whole variable domain, filled in from reference TRBV30 and TRBJ2-7, reads SQTIHQWPATLVQPVGSPLSLECTVEGTSNPNLYWYRQAAGRGLQLLFYSVGIGQISSEVPQNLSASRPQDRQFILSSKKLLLSDSGFYLCAWSAGGVYEQYFGPGTRLTVT.

This clone was seen only a few times. This chain links TRBV7-3 with TRBJ2-5, with D possibly TRBD2 on 6 matching bases. In germline, CDR1 is SGHTA, CDR2 FQGTGA. V gave up 10 bases and J gave up 3 bases, with 15 bases separating them. The CDR3 covers 13 residues. CDR3 sequence (DNA): TGTGCCACTCCTTGGGGCGGGGAAGAGACCCAGTACTTC. Protein sequence: CATPWGGEETQYF.

The chain links TRBV7-2 to TRBJ2-1; a weak D match, TRBD1 (5 bases). This CDR3 spans 15 amino acids. Germline values: CDR1 SGHTA, CDR2 FQGNSA. The ends were cut back, 1 base at V and 4 bases at J, with 11 bases in the middle. CDR3 bases: TGTGCCAGCAGCTTAGACTACGGACAATACAATGAGCAGTTCTTC. Amino acids: CASSLDYGQYNEQFF. The variable domain in full, with the rest retrieved from reference TRBV7-2 and TRBJ2-1, is GAGVSQSPSNKVTEKGKDVELRCDPISGHTALYWYRQSLGQGLEFLIYFQGNSAPDKSGLPSDRFSAERTGGSVSTLTIQRTQQEDSAVYLCASSLDYGQYNEQFFGPGTRLTVL.

The rearrangement joins TRBV6-5 to TRBJ2-1; D is uncertain. V lost 0 bases, J lost 9 bases, and 9 bases lay in between. CDR3 length: 13 residues. The germline V gene has CDR1 MNHEY and CDR2 SVGAGI. The CDR3 spells CASSYSGFGEQFF. As DNA, the CDR3 is TGTGCCAGCAGTTACTCGGGCTTCGGTGAGCAGTTCTTC.

V gene TRBV7-2 combines with J gene TRBJ1-4; TRBD1 matches 8 bases. Looked up from germline, CDR1 is SGHTA and CDR2 is FQGNSA. The trim removed 4 bases at V and 2 bases at J, leaving 6 bases unmatched. The CDR3 consists of 16 residues. The CDR3 protein is CASSSRTGSTNEKLFF. The CDR3 DNA sequence: TGTGCCAGCAGCTCGCGGACAGGGAGTACTAATGAAAAACTGTTTTTT.